This TCR beta chain is drawn from a study of control samples from healthy donors and cancer patients. This clone was counted between two and nine times. Germline V CDR1 and CDR2: SNHLY, FYNNEI. Trimming pared 5 bases from V and 0 bases from J, leaving 5 bases between. The CDR3 covers 13 residues. Clones were read by immunoSEQ multiplex PCR, and TCRdb kept only the in-frame ones, dropping some. The repertoire holds approximately 170,000 clones, with 92% as singletons. The rearrangement uses TRBV2 and TRBJ1-3; D is uncertain. Sequenced sample: blood. The TCR was taken from a woman younger than 45 in good health. The CDR3 loop is CASSQDSGNTIYF. The CDR3 nucleotides are TGTGCCAGCAGTCAGGACTCTGGAAACACCATATATTTT.